This entry lists 15 T cell receptor beta chains sequenced from one sample in a study of CD8 T cells in Susac syndrome. With random hexamers, reverse transcription was performed on about 0.45 to 1 ug of RNA. A single record per CDR3 protein comes from TCRdb applying MiXCR to the immunoSEQ multiplex PCR reads. This repertoire shows 130,000 to 150,000 distinct CDR3 sequences, 94% found once; its top ten account for over 0.07%. Specimen: CD4+ T cells from PBMCs. The receptor source for this set is a human donor in good health.

This chain joins TRBV20-1 and TRBJ1-5; D gene unclear. V was shortened by 4 bases and J by 1 base, with 5 bases between the two germline ends. The germline V gene encodes CDR1 DFQATT and CDR2 SNEGSKA (reference sequence). This CDR3 comprises 12 residues. The CDR3 loop reads CSAIQSNQPQHF. CDR3 DNA: TGCAGTGCTATACAGAGCAATCAGCCCCAGCATTTT.

The CDR3 spells CASSALTSYEQYF. CDR3 in DNA: TGTGCCAGCAGTGCCCTGACTAGCTACGAGCAGTACTTC. The rearrangement joins TRBV12-3 or TRBV12-4 to TRBJ2-7; the D gene is possibly TRBD2 (6 bases). V was trimmed by 5 bases and J by 3 bases, leaving 11 bases between them. The CDR3 is made up of 13 amino acids.

The chain combines TRBV29-1 with TRBJ2-5, with D perhaps matching TRBD2 (6 bases). The germline V gene has CDR1 SQVTM and CDR2 ANQGSEA. Trimming left V 3 bases short and J 3 bases short, with 8 bases between. The CDR3 consists of 12 residues. The CDR3 region is CSVDPGEETQYF. DNA for the CDR3: TGCAGCGTTGACCCGGGAGAAGAGACCCAGTACTTC.

The chain employs TRBV5-4 and TRBJ2-7; 10 bases are shared with TRBD2. Trimming removed 5 bases from V and 5 bases from J; junction bases left unmatched: 4. The CDR3 covers 13 residues. Per germline, CDR1 SGHNT and CDR2 YYREEE (reference sequence). The CDR3 DNA reads as TGTGCCAGCAGGCCCGGACTAGCGGACGAGCAGTACTTC. The encoded protein is CASRPGLADEQYF.

This rearrangement joins TRBV10-3 to TRBJ1-2; D is possibly TRBD1 (5 bases). This CDR3 region has 13 residues. CDR1 ENHRY and CDR2 SYGVKD come from the germline V gene. Between the trimmed V and J ends, which lost 8 bases and 3 bases, there was a span of 13 bases. The CDR3 spells CAIGQGWDYGYTF. The CDR3 nucleotides are TGTGCCATCGGCCAGGGATGGGACTATGGCTACACCTTC.

The chain is built from TRBV29-1 and TRBJ2-1; D is unclear. V lost 4 bases to trimming and J lost 10 bases, with 17 bases between them. The CDR3 consists of 13 residues. Germline values: CDR1 SQVTM, CDR2 ANQGSEA. CDR3 amino acids: CSVGRSLLSEQFF. The CDR3 nucleotides are TGCAGCGTTGGACGATCCTTGCTGTCCGAGCAGTTCTTC.

This clonotype has just one count. This sequence joins TRBV27 and TRBJ2-2, with 8 bases fitting TRBD1. There are 15 residues in the CDR3. The V and J ends lost 6 bases and 0 bases, in that order; junction bases with no gene match: 3. Per the germline V gene, CDR1 is MNHEY and CDR2 is SMNVEV (reference sequence). CDR3 amino acids: CASRPGGANTGELFF. The CDR3 nucleotides are TGTGCCAGCAGACCAGGGGGCGCGAACACCGGGGAGCTGTTTTTT.

CDR3 sequence reads: CSATPGGNQPQHF. Here the CDR3 DNA reads TGCAGTGCTACTCCGGGAGGGAATCAGCCCCAGCATTTT. This rearrangement joins TRBV20-1 to TRBJ1-5; the D is unclear. This CDR3 has 13 residues. V lost 4 bases and J lost 4, with 11 bases in between. Germline CDR1 DFQATT, CDR2 SNEGSKA (reference sequence).

The gene calls are TRBV5-5 and TRBJ2-6; no reliable D call. The germline CDR1 and CDR2 sequences are SGHKS and YYEKEE (reference sequence). This CDR3 has 16 amino acids. The V and J ends lost 3 bases and 1 base respectively, with 11 bases between them. In DNA, the CDR3 is TGTGCCAGCAGCTCCCGCGGAGCGTCTGGGGCCAACGTCCTGACTTTC. Translation gives CASSSRGASGANVLTF. Together with reference TRBV5-5 and TRBJ2-6, the CDR3 gives the full variable domain: DAGVTQSPTHLIKTRGQQVTLRCSPISGHKSVSWYQQVLGQGPQFIFQYYEKEERGRGNFPDRFSARQFPNYSSELNVNALLLGDSALYLCASSSRGASGANVLTFGAGSRLTVL.

The J gene is TRBJ2-7, the V gene TRBV7-9; no clear D gene. The germline gives CDR1 SEHNR, CDR2 FQNEAQ (reference sequence). V was pared by 5 bases and J by 4 bases, with 12 bases between. This CDR3 spans 13 amino acids. The CDR3 loop reads CASSLEGPYEQYF. The CDR3, as DNA: TGTGCCAGCAGCCTTGAAGGCCCATACGAGCAGTACTTC.

This clonotype appeared a single time. V and J are TRBV4-1 and TRBJ1-2, with D unclear. CDR3 length: 16 residues. The germline CDR1 and CDR2 sequences are MGHRA and YSYEKL. Trimming cost V 6 bases and J 2 bases, with 19 bases left between them. The CDR3: CASRHPLRGLNYGYTF. CDR3 sequence (DNA): TGCGCCAGCAGACATCCTCTCAGAGGATTAAACTATGGCTACACCTTC.

The V and J genes are TRBV19 and TRBJ1-2; D is undetermined. CDR3 size: 14 residues. Trimming cost V 3 bases and J 4 bases, with 12 bases left between them. The V gene's germline CDR1 is LNHDA and CDR2 SQIVND (reference sequence). CDR3 sequence: CASSMGSNPYGYTF. The CDR3 region has the DNA TGTGCCAGTAGTATGGGCAGTAACCCCTATGGCTACACCTTC.

This chain uses TRBV20-1 with TRBJ2-7; D is perhaps TRBD2 (6 bases). The V end was cut by 5 bases, the J end by 0 bases, with 11 bases between. This CDR3 spans 13 amino acids. CDR1 is DFQATT and CDR2 is SNEGSKA in the germline V gene (reference sequence). The CDR3 coding sequence is TGCAGTGCTCCGGACTACCTCTCCTACGAGCAGTACTTC. Translation gives CSAPDYLSYEQYF.

This clonotype appeared once. The chain recombines TRBV19 with TRBJ2-3; either TRBD1 or TRBD2 may fit D (6 bases each). CDR3 size: 13 residues. CDR1 and CDR2 (germline): LNHDA, SQIVND (reference sequence). V shed 8 bases and J shed 2 bases, with 11 bases lying between them. The DNA for the CDR3 is TGTGCCAGTCGCGGGGACACCACAGATACGCAGTATTTT. This sequence encodes CASRGDTTDTQYF. The full variable domain, rest sourced from reference TRBV19 and TRBJ2-3, is DGGITQSPKYLFRKEGQNVTLSCEQNLNHDAMYWYRQDPGQGLRLIYYSQIVNDFQKGDIAEGYSVSREKKESFPLTVTSAQKNPTAFYLCASRGDTTDTQYFGPGTRLTVL.

The V gene is TRBV18, the J gene TRBJ1-1; 9 bases match TRBD1. V shed 3 bases, J shed 3 bases, and the junction held 5 bases outside the gene matches. The CDR3 spans 15 residues. CDR1 is KGHSH and CDR2 is LQKENI in the germline V gene. CDR3 region: CASSPWTGVDTEAFF. DNA of the CDR3: TGTGCCAGCTCACCGTGGACAGGGGTCGACACTGAAGCTTTCTTT. The whole variable domain, remainder taken from reference TRBV18 and TRBJ1-1, is NAGVMQNPRHLVRRRGQEARLRCSPMKGHSHVYWYRQLPEEGLKFMVYLQKENIIDESGMPKERFSAEFPKEGPSILRIQQVVRGDSAAYFCASSPWTGVDTEAFFGQGTRLTVV.